This T cell receptor (beta chain) appears in the sequencing data of a study of the immune and genomic landscape of osteosarcoma (dated by TCRdb to about 2020). Notes on the research overall: The overall cohort included 40 to 50 pediatric and adult patients with high-grade osteosarcoma, and the median age at diagnosis was roughly 25 years (range 5-81). Poor-risk disease was overrepresented in the cohort, as 73% of patients had an unfavorable pathologic response to standard therapy and approximately 67% had died. In the overall cohort, 60% of patients were male, and localized disease at diagnosis was presented by 70% to 85% of patients. To define immunogenic potential, the study profiled osteosarcoma specimens using whole genome, RNA and T-cell receptor sequencing along with immunohistochemistry and reverse phase protein arrays. TCR sequencing results were integrated with transcriptome, protein array and immunostaining data to characterize the osteosarcoma immunogenomic landscape. The goal of the study was to explain why immune checkpoint inhibitors have shown limited clinical activity in osteosarcoma. A couple of samples from the same tumor site were contributed by each of a few patients. Overall results and qualifications from the work: Productive TCR clonality was low overall, averaging around 0.082 with a maximum of about 0.3, suggesting limited T-cell clonal expansion. Along with the frozen tumor specimens, matched blood was collected from just a couple of patients. About five cases had a single hyperexpanded clone dominating the repertoire, and all had fewer than 100 T-cell clonotypes. Higher TCR productive clonality was observed in the immune-hot C3 cluster than in the cold C1 cluster, although TCR productive clonality remained low overall. Clonality benchmarks came from external normal skin and healthy peripheral blood data rather than matched normal tissue. Sample size was not determined by any statistical method, because osteosarcoma is rare and every possible sample was collected.

TCR beta chain CDR3 regions were immunosequenced with the ImmunoSEQ Assay (Adaptive Biotechnologies). Regarding the original processing steps: The ImmunoSEQ Analyzer platform was used to export TCRB rearrangements, read counts, read proportions and gene usage. T-cell clonality was calculated on productive rearrangements as 1 minus Pielou's evenness. In the clonal space homeostasis analysis, clonotypes were grouped as rare, small, medium, large or hyperexpanded (0.01 to 1 of the repertoire). TCR productive clonality was compared across immune clusters C1, C2 and C3 using the Wilcoxon rank sum test. The immuneACCESS repertoire file appears here via TCRdb, limited to in-frame rearrangements. These files lack a portion of the clones; in checked studies, under half of the deficit traces to unresolved V genes, and the cause of the others is not known. D and trimming were read from the DNA, whereas the V and J calls and clone size are those reported in that table. The sample table holds more than 10,000 clones, of which approximately 70% were seen once. The top ten clonotypes cover around 18% of the sample.

In regard to this clone: The clone's antigen remains unknown. Per-base qualities were not stored, and no clone one base away is much larger.

The CDR3, from cysteine to phenylalanine, totals 14 residues. Only CDR3 DNA is held: 42 bases, read in frame from base 1. The germline ends are 14 bases apart after V is trimmed by 6 bases and J by 0 bases. The germline V gene supplies CDR1 SQVTM and CDR2 ANQGSEA. The specimens were post-treatment primary, local recurrence and metastasis tumors obtained from patients with a poor prognosis. This clonotype originated in a human donor with osteosarcoma. Sequenced sample: osteosarcoma tumor tissue from the lung. In this chain, TRBV29-1 is recombined with TRBJ2-5; the D gene lacks a confident call. CDR3 protein: CSVSGSSDQETQYF. At the DNA level, the sequence is TGCAGCGTGTCAGGTTCTTCGGACCAAGAGACCCAGTACTTC.